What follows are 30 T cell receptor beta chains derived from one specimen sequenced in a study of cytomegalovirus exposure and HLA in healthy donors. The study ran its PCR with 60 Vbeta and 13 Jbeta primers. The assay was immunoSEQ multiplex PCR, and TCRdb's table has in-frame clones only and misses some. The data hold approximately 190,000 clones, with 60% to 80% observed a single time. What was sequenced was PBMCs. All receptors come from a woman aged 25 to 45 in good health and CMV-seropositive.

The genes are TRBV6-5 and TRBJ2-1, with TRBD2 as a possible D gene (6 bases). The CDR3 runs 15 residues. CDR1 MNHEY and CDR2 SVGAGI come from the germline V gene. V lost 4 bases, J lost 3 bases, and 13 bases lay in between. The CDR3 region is CASSCSAGNYNEQFF. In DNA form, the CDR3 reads TGTGCCAGCAGTTGCTCTGCGGGGAACTACAATGAGCAGTTCTTC.

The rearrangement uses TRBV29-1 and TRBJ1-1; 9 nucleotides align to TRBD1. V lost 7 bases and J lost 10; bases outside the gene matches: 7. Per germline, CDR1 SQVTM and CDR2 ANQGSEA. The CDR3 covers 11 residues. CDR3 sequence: CSDRQGGGAFF. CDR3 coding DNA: TGCAGCGACAGACAGGGGGGGGGAGCTTTCTTT.

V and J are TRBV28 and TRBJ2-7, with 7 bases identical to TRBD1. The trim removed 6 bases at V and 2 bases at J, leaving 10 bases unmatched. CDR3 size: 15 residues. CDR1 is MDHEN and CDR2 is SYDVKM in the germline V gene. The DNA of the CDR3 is TGTGCCAGCAGCACACCACAGGGGTGGGCCTACGAGCAGTACTTC. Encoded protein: CASSTPQGWAYEQYF.

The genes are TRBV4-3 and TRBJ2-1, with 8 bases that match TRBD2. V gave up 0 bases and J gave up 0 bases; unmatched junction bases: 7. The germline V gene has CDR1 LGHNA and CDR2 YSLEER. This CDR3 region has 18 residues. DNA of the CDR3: TGCGCCAGCAGCCAAGATCCTAGCGGGTCCACCTCCTACAATGAGCAGTTCTTC. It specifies CASSQDPSGSTSYNEQFF.

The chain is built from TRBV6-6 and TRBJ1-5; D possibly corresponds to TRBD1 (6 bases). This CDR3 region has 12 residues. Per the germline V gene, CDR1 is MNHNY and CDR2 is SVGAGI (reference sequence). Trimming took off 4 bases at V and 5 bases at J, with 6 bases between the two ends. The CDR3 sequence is CASSWTDQPQHF. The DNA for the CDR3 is TGTGCCAGCAGTTGGACAGATCAGCCCCAGCATTTT.

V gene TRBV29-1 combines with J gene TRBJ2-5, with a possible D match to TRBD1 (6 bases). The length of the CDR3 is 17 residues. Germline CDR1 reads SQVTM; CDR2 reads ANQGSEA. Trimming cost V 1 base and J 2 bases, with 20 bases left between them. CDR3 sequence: CSVEVLMGAGTQETQYF. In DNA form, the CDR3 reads TGCAGCGTTGAAGTTCTAATGGGGGCAGGTACTCAAGAGACCCAGTACTTC.

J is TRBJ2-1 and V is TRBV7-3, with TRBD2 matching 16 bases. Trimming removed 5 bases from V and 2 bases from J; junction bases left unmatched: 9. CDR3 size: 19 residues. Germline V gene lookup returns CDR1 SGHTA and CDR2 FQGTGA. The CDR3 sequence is CASSPTGTSGRGPYNEQFF. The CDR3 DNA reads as TGTGCCAGCAGCCCCACCGGGACTAGCGGGAGGGGGCCCTACAATGAGCAGTTCTTC.

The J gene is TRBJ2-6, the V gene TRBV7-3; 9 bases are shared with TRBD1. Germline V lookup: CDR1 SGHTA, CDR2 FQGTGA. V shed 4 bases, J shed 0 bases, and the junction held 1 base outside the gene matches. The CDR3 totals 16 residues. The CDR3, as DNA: TGTGCCAGCAGCTCGACAGGGGGCTCTGGGGCCAACGTCCTGACTTTC. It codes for CASSSTGGSGANVLTF.

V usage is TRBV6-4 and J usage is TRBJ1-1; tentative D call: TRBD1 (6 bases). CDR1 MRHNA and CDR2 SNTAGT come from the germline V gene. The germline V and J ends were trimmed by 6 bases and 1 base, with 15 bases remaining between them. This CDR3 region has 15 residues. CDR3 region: CASRRTGFGNTEAFF. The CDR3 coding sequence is TGTGCCAGCAGGCGAACAGGGTTCGGGAACACTGAAGCTTTCTTT.

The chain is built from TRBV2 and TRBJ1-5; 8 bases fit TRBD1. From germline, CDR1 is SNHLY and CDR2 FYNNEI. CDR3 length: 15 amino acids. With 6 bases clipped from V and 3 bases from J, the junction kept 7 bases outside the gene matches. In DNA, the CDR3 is TGTGCCAGCAGCCCGGACAGGGTGTACAATCAGCCCCAGCATTTT. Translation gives CASSPDRVYNQPQHF.

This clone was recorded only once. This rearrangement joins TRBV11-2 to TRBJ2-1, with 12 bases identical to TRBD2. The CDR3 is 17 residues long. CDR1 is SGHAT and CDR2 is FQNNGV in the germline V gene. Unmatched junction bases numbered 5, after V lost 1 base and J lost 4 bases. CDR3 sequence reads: CASSLAALAGGYNEQFF. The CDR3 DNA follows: TGTGCCAGCAGCTTAGCGGCCCTAGCGGGAGGGTACAATGAGCAGTTCTTC.

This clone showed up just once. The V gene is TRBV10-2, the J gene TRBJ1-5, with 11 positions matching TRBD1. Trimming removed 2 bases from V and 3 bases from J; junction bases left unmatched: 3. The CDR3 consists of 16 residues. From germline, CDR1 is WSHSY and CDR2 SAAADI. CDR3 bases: TGCGCCAGCAGTGAGAGGGACAGGGGGAACAATCAGCCCCAGCATTTT. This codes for CASSERDRGNNQPQHF.

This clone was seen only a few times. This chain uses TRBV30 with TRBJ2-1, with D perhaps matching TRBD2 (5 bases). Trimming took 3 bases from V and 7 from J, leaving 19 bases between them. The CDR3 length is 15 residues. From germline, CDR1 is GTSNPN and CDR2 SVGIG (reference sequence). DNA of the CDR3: TGTGCCTGGAGCTCTTTACGGGGTGGCGGAAATGAGCAGTTCTTC. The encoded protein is CAWSSLRGGGNEQFF.

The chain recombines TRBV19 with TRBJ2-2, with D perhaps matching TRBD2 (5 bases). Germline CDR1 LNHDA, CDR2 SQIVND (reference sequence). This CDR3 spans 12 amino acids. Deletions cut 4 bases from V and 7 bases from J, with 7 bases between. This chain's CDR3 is CASSKAGGELFF. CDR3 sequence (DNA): TGTGCCAGTAGTAAGGCGGGCGGGGAGCTGTTTTTT.

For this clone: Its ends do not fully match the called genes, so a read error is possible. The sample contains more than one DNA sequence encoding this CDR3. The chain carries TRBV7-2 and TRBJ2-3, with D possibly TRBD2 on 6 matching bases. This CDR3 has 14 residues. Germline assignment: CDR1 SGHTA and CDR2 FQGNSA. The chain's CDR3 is CASGIGGSTDTQYF. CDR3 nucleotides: TGTGCCAGTGGTATCGGGGGTAGCACGGATACGCAGTATTTT.

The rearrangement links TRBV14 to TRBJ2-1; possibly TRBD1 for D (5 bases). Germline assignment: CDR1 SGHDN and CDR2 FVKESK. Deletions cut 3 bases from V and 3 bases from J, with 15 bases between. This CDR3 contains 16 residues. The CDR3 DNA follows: TGTGCCAGCAGCCAGATGGTTGGGGCGATCTACAATGAGCAGTTCTTC. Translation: CASSQMVGAIYNEQFF.

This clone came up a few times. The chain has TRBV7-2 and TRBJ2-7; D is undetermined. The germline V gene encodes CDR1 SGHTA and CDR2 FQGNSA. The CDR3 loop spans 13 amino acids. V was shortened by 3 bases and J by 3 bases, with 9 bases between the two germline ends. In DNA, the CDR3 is TGTGCCAGCAGCTTCGGTTCGTACTACGAGCAGTACTTC. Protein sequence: CASSFGSYYEQYF.

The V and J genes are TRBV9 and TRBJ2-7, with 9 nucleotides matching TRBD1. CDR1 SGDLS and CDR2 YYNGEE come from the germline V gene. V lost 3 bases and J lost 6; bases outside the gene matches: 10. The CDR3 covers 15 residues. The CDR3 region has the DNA TGTGCCAGCAGCGCCCAAGGGACAGGGTCGCGCGAGCAGTACTTC. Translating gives CASSAQGTGSREQYF.

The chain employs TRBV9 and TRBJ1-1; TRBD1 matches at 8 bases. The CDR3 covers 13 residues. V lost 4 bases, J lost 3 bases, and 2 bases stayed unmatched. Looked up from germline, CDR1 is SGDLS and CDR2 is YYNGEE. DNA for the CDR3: TGTGCCAGCAGCATACAGGGGGACACTGAAGCTTTCTTT. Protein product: CASSIQGDTEAFF.

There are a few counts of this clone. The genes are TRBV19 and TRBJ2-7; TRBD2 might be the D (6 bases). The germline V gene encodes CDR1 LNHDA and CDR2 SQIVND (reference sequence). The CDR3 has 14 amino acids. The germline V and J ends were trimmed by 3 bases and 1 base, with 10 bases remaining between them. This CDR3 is CASSMWGESYEQYF. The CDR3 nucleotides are TGTGCCAGTAGTATGTGGGGGGAATCCTACGAGCAGTACTTC.

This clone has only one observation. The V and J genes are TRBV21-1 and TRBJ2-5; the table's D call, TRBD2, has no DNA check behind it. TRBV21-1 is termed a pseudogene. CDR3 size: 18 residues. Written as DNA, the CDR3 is TGTGCCAGCAGCAATTTGGACTATCCGGAGGGGCTCGGGGAGACCCAGTACTTC. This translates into CASSNLDYPEGLGETQYF.

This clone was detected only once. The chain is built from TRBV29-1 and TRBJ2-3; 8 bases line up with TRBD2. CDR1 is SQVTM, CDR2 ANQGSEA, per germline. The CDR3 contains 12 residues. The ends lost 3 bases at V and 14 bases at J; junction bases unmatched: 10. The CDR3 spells CSVDLGTSVAYF. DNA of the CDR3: TGCAGCGTTGACCTAGGGACTAGTGTCGCGTATTTT.

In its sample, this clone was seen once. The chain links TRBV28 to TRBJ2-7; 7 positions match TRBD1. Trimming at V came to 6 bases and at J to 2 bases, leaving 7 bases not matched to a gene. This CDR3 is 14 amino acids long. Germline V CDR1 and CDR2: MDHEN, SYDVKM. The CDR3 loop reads CASRRDRETYEQYF. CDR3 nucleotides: TGTGCCAGCAGGCGAGACAGGGAGACCTACGAGCAGTACTTC.

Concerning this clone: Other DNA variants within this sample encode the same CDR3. CDR3 sequence reads: CASSSGGSGNTIYF. Written as DNA, the CDR3 is TGCGCCAGCAGCTCCGGGGGATCTGGAAACACCATATATTTT. V is TRBV5-1 and J is TRBJ1-3; TRBD1 is a possible D gene (5 bases). Germline values: CDR1 SGHRS, CDR2 YFSETQ. Trimming shortened V by 3 bases and J by 1 base, and 8 bases separated the two germline ends. The CDR3 contains 14 residues.

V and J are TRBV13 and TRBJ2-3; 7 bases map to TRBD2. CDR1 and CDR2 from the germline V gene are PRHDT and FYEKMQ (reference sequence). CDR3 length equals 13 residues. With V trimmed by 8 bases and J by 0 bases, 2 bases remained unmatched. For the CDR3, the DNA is TGTGCCAGCGGGGGGGGAAGCACAGATACGCAGTATTTT. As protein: CASGGGSTDTQYF.

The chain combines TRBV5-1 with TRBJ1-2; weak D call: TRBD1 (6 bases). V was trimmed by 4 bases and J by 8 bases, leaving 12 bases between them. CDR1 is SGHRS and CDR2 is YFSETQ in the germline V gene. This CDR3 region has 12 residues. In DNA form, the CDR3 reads TGCGCCAGCAGCGAAACAGGGTTCGGCTACACCTTC. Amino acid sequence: CASSETGFGYTF.

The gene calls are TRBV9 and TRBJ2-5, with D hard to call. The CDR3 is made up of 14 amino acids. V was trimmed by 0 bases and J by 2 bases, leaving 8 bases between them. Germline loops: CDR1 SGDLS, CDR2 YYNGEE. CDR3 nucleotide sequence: TGTGCCAGCAGCGTAGCTCCAGGTCAAGAGACCCAGTACTTC. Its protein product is CASSVAPGQETQYF.

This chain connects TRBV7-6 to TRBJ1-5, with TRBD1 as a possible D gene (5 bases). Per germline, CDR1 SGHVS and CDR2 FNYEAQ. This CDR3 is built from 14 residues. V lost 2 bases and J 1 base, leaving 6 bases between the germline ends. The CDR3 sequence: CASSLWGSNQPQHF. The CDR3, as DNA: TGTGCCAGCAGCTTATGGGGCAGCAATCAGCCCCAGCATTTT.

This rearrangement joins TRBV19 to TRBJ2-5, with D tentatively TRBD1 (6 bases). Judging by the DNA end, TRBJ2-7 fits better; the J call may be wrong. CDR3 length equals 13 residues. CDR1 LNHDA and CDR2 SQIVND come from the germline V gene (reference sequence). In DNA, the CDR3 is TGTGCCAGTAGCGAACTCAGGGGTTACGAGCAGTACTTC. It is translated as CASSELRGYEQYF.

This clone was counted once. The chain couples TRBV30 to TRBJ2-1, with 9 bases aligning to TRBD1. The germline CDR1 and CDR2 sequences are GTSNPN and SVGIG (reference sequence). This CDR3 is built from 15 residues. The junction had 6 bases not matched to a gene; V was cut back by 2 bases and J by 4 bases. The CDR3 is CAWSNDRGIYNEQFF. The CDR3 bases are TGTGCCTGGAGTAACGACAGGGGGATTTACAATGAGCAGTTCTTC.